Shown below are 32 T cell receptor beta chains from a single sample sequenced in a study of regulatory T cells in long-lasting Graves disease (dated by TCRdb to 2020 to 2022). The protocol used for the library was multiplex PCR. Sequencing used an Illumina HiSeq 4000. To build TCR beta libraries, CDR3 regions were amplified by Arm-PCR using iRepertoire HTBI primers. Through fastp at Q25 and MiXCR, TCRdb rebuilt clones from the public reads, retaining in-frame beta chains. Rows merge per CDR3 protein into single entries with the most common DNA and genes. The sample records about 530,000 distinct CDR3 sequences, more than 15% of which are singletons. 20% to 25% of the sample lies in the top ten. According to the study, the label for this sample's time point signals: newly diagnosed GD, antithyroid drugs for less than 3 months. RNA was extracted from PBMCs in TRIzol for both TCR sequencing and RNA sequencing.

The same data also contributed to another study, on T cells in Graves' hyperthyroidism and ophthalmopathy.

The material sequenced was peripheral blood mononuclear cells (PBMCs), taken at new diagnosis, from a patient treated with antithyroid drugs. The receptor set was obtained from a woman between 40 and 65 years old with Graves disease. Donor details come from another sample of the same person, matched by shared clones.

This clonotype was counted at least ten times. The rearrangement links TRBV28 to TRBJ2-3; D call uncertain. Per the germline V gene, CDR1 is MDHEN and CDR2 is SYDVKM. This CDR3 has 13 amino acids. The ends were cut back, 7 bases at V and 0 bases at J, with 8 bases in the middle. The CDR3 here is CASTLDSTDTQYF. CDR3 nucleotides: TGTGCCAGCACCTTGGATAGCACAGATACGCAGTATTTT. The full variable domain, its missing parts supplied by reference TRBV28 and TRBJ2-3, is DVKVTQSSRYLVKRTGEKVFLECVQDMDHENMFWYRQDPGLGLRLIYFSYDVKMKEKGDIPEGYSVSREKKERFSLILESASTNQTSMYLCASTLDSTDTQYFGPGTRLTVL.

CDR3 protein: CASSLLRTGKLFF. Written as DNA, the CDR3 is TGTGCCAGCAGCTTATTGCGGACAGGAAAACTGTTTTTT. This chain uses TRBV11-2 with TRBJ1-4; TRBD1 aligns across 7 bases. Per germline, CDR1 SGHAT and CDR2 FQNNGV. After removal of 2 bases from V and 10 bases from J, the junction contained 4 bases not matched to a gene. The CDR3 consists of 13 residues.

This clonotype was seen at least ten times. The chain links TRBV6-5 to TRBJ2-5; 7 nucleotides line up with TRBD1. This CDR3 comprises 14 residues. CDR1 MNHEY and CDR2 SVGAGI come from the germline V gene. V lost 2 bases and J lost 5; bases outside the gene matches: 5. CDR3 residues: CASSYPTGTETQYF. The CDR3 DNA reads as TGTGCCAGCAGTTACCCGACAGGGACGGAGACCCAGTACTTC.

This clonotype came up many times. This chain links TRBV7-9 with TRBJ2-1; D perhaps matches TRBD2 (7 bases). Trimming left V 0 bases short and J 4 bases short, with 13 bases between. CDR1 is SEHNR and CDR2 is FQNEAQ in the germline V gene (reference sequence). There are 16 residues in the CDR3. CDR3 loop: CASSLAGLGGYNEQFF. DNA for the CDR3: TGTGCCAGCAGCTTAGCAGGACTAGGGGGTTACAATGAGCAGTTCTTC.

This rearrangement joins TRBV6-1 to TRBJ1-4; possible D gene TRBD1, 5 bases. The germline V gene encodes CDR1 MNHNS and CDR2 SASEGT. There are 16 residues in the CDR3. V was trimmed by 3 bases and J by 2 bases, leaving 13 bases between them. The CDR3 loop is CASSDREHETNEKLFF. The CDR3, as DNA: TGTGCCAGCAGTGACAGGGAACACGAGACTAATGAAAAACTGTTTTTT.

This clonotype occurred many times. The rearrangement uses TRBV28 and TRBJ2-7; D perhaps matches TRBD1 (5 bases). V was clipped by 2 bases and J by 1 base, with 12 bases between them. From germline, CDR1 is MDHEN and CDR2 SYDVKM. This CDR3 contains 15 residues. CDR3 sequence reads: CASSLKGSVSYEQYF. As DNA, the CDR3 is TGTGCCAGCAGTTTAAAGGGGTCGGTTTCCTACGAGCAGTACTTC.

This clonotype has ten or more counts. The CDR3 reads CASRDRAEGDEQFF. The CDR3 DNA follows: TGTGCCAGCAGGGACAGGGCGGAGGGCGATGAGCAGTTCTTC. This rearrangement joins TRBV12-3 or TRBV12-4 to TRBJ2-1; 8 bases fit TRBD1. The CDR3 has 14 amino acids. V shed 6 bases and J 8 bases; nucleotides not matched to a gene: 9.

In this sample, this clonotype turned up a few times. The V gene is TRBV20-1, the J gene TRBJ1-1; TRBD1 matches at 9 bases. The ends lost 3 bases at V and 4 bases at J; junction bases unmatched: 6. The germline CDR1 and CDR2 sequences are DFQATT and SNEGSKA (reference sequence). The CDR3 consists of 14 residues. The CDR3 loop is CSASLYRGLTEAFF. In DNA, the CDR3 is TGCAGTGCTAGCCTTTACAGGGGGCTCACTGAAGCTTTCTTT.

Worth noting for this clonotype: The junction does not match germline at one end; this may be a read error. The chain is built from TRBV12-3 or TRBV12-4 and TRBJ1-4, with D uncertain. The CDR3 has 12 amino acids. The CDR3 DNA reads TGTGCCAGCAGTGGGAGGAATGAAAAACTGCTTTTT. Translated, it gives CASSGRNEKLLF.

Notes on this clonotype: An end of the junction does not agree with germline; a read error may underlie this. The gene calls are TRBV10-3 and TRBJ2-7, with D possibly matching TRBD2 (6 bases). Looked up from germline, CDR1 is ENHRY and CDR2 is SYGVKD. CDR3 size: 13 residues. CDR3 residues: CAISERDSHEQYF. CDR3 in DNA: TGTGCCATCAGTGAGCGGGACTCCCACGAGCAGTACTTC.

Many counts were recorded for this clonotype. The chain joins TRBV7-9 to TRBJ2-1, with 15 bases lining up with TRBD2. J was trimmed by 3 bases and V by 4 bases; bases with no gene match: 4. The CDR3 sequence is 17 residues long. Germline assignment: CDR1 SEHNR and CDR2 FQNEAQ (reference sequence). CDR3 region: CASSSGLAGGRYNEQFF. CDR3 DNA: TGTGCCAGCAGCTCGGGACTAGCGGGGGGTCGCTACAATGAGCAGTTCTTC.

This clonotype was observed many times. V usage is TRBV3-1 and J usage is TRBJ1-6; possibly TRBD1 for D (5 bases). V was trimmed by 8 bases and J by 8 bases, leaving 10 bases between them. Looked up from germline, CDR1 is LGHDT and CDR2 is YNNKEL (reference sequence). CDR3 length equals 12 residues. The CDR3 region has the DNA TGTGCCAGCGGTAAAGGGGATTCACCCCTCCACTTT. Protein: CASGKGDSPLHF.

Concerning this clonotype itself: A much larger clone sits a single nucleotide away, making a read error possible. A read error is likely, as this CDR3 ends without the conserved phenylalanine or tryptophan. The rearrangement joins TRBV6-1 to TRBJ2-7; 7 bases are a match to TRBD2. J was trimmed by 0 bases and V by 2 bases; bases with no gene match: 4. The germline CDR1 and CDR2 sequences are MNHNS and SASEGT. This CDR3 spans 15 amino acids. Here the CDR3 reads CASSETGGSSYEQYL. The DNA of the CDR3 is TGTGCCAGCAGTGAAACCGGCGGGAGCTCCTACGAGCAGTACCTC.

The chain carries TRBV15 and TRBJ2-4; D is possibly TRBD2 (6 bases). Trimming removed 6 bases from V and 2 bases from J, with 11 bases in between. In germline, CDR1 is LNHNV, CDR2 YYDKDF (reference sequence). This CDR3 comprises 14 residues. CDR3 nucleotide sequence: TGTGCCACCAGTACGGACTATTCCAAAAACATTCAGTACTTC. Encoded protein: CATSTDYSKNIQYF.

About this clonotype itself: This may stem from a read error, because a much larger clone lies one nucleotide away. The rearrangement uses TRBV3-1 and TRBJ2-7; the D gene is possibly TRBD2 (6 bases). The germline V gene encodes CDR1 LGHDT and CDR2 YNNKEL (reference sequence). This CDR3 has 15 amino acids. V lost 3 bases and J lost 0, with 12 bases in between. The CDR3 region has the DNA TGTGCCAGCAGCCACGGACTAACCCTCTCCTACGAGCAGTACTTC. The encoded protein is CASSHGLTLSYEQYF.

This clonotype was observed many times. The rearrangement joins TRBV30 to TRBJ2-6; TRBD1 might be the D (5 bases). Germline V CDR1 and CDR2: GTSNPN, SVGIG (reference sequence). Trimming stripped 0 bases from V and 2 bases from J, with 8 bases between. CDR3 length equals 15 residues. The CDR3 sequence: CAWSVRVTGANVLTF. The CDR3 coding sequence is TGTGCCTGGAGTGTCAGGGTAACTGGGGCCAACGTCCTGACTTTC.

The CDR3: CASSPGWGRPTEAFF. For the CDR3, the DNA is TGTGCCAGCAGCCCTGGGTGGGGGAGGCCCACTGAAGCTTTCTTT. The chain couples TRBV28 to TRBJ1-1; D might be TRBD1 (5 bases). Per germline, CDR1 MDHEN and CDR2 SYDVKM. V lost 6 bases to trimming and J lost 4 bases, with 18 bases between them. CDR3 length: 15 amino acids.

This clonotype was counted at least ten times. CDR3 in DNA: TGTGCCAGCAGTGAAGGGGAGGGACTAGCGGGGGTATTCGTCGAGCAGTACTTC. It specifies CASSEGEGLAGVFVEQYF. The chain recombines TRBV6-2 or TRBV6-3 with TRBJ2-7; 14 bases line up with TRBD2. The CDR3 runs 18 residues. The V segment lost 5 bases and the J segment 6 bases; nucleotides outside the gene matches: 15. Germline V lookup: CDR1 MNHEY, CDR2 SVGEGT.

This clonotype appeared many times. The rearrangement links TRBV9 to TRBJ1-1; D is unclear. CDR3 length: 13 amino acids. Germline V gene lookup returns CDR1 SGDLS and CDR2 YYNGEE. Trimming removed 0 bases from V and 3 bases from J, with 6 bases in between. The CDR3 spells CASSVEMDTEAFF. CDR3 sequence (DNA): TGTGCCAGCAGCGTAGAGATGGACACTGAAGCTTTCTTT.

The CDR3 DNA reads as TGTGCCAGGGGGACGGACTCTGGAAACACCATATATTTT. Protein: CARGTDSGNTIYF. This chain uses TRBV19 with TRBJ1-3, with D tentatively TRBD1 (5 bases). Germline V gene data show CDR1 as LNHDA and CDR2 as SQIVND (reference sequence). The CDR3 consists of 13 residues. Trimming cost V 9 bases and J 0 bases, with 9 bases left between them.

In this sample, this clonotype turned up a few times. The chain's CDR3 is CASSPTGAHEQYF. DNA of the CDR3: TGTGCCAGTAGCCCGACAGGGGCTCACGAGCAGTACTTC. This chain links TRBV19 with TRBJ2-7; TRBD1 agrees at 8 bases. CDR1 and CDR2 from the germline V gene are LNHDA and SQIVND (reference sequence). V trimming: 6 bases; J trimming: 5 bases; junction bases outside the gene matches: 6. This CDR3 comprises 13 residues.

The gene calls are TRBV11-3 and TRBJ1-6; D ambiguous. CDR3 length equals 16 residues. CDR1 and CDR2 from the germline V gene are SGHNT and YENEEA. Trimming left V 4 bases short and J 3 bases short, with 13 bases between. CDR3 region: CASSSTVGFYNSPLHF. In DNA form, the CDR3 reads TGTGCCAGCAGCTCGACCGTGGGTTTCTATAATTCACCCCTCCACTTT.

V usage is TRBV3-1 and J usage is TRBJ1-6, with TRBD1 identical over 7 bases. V shed 6 bases, J shed 7 bases, and the junction held 6 bases outside the gene matches. Germline CDR1 LGHDT, CDR2 YNNKEL (reference sequence). There are 14 residues in the CDR3. The CDR3 DNA reads as TGTGCCAGCAGGCGCGGACAGGTGAATTCACCCCTCCACTTT. Translating gives CASRRGQVNSPLHF.

This clonotype was counted at least ten times. The chain is built from TRBV18 and TRBJ1-1; 7 nucleotides line up with TRBD1. This CDR3 contains 14 residues. V dropped 7 bases and J dropped 2; count of bases not matched to a gene: 7. The germline gives CDR1 KGHSH, CDR2 LQKENI. CDR3 residues: CASCPGQVNTEAFF. The CDR3 DNA sequence: TGTGCCAGCTGCCCCGGACAGGTTAACACTGAAGCTTTCTTT.

V and J are TRBV18 and TRBJ1-1; 9 bases map to TRBD1. The CDR3 has 14 amino acids. Unmatched junction bases numbered 7, after V lost 6 bases and J lost 5 bases. Germline lookup yields CDR1 KGHSH and CDR2 LQKENI. CDR3 DNA: TGTGCCAGCTCCCGTGACAGGGGGTGGACTGAAGCTTTCTTT. Protein sequence: CASSRDRGWTEAFF.

This clonotype appeared many times. The J gene is TRBJ2-7, the V gene TRBV11-2; D is unresolved. CDR1 is SGHAT and CDR2 is FQNNGV in the germline V gene. This CDR3 comprises 12 residues. Between the trimmed V and J ends, which lost 2 bases and 6 bases, there was a span of 8 bases. The chain's CDR3 is CASSLTIGEQYF. DNA for the CDR3: TGTGCCAGCAGCTTAACTATAGGCGAGCAGTACTTC.

This clonotype was counted ten times or more. The chain is built from TRBV3-1 and TRBJ2-3; D is perhaps TRBD1 (7 bases). The CDR3 runs 14 residues. Germline CDR1 and CDR2: LGHDT and YNNKEL (reference sequence). V gave up 5 bases and J gave up 8 bases, with 17 bases separating them. The CDR3 bases are TGTGCCAGCAGCTCGCGGGACAGCGTCCGTACGCAGTATTTT. Translating it yields CASSSRDSVRTQYF.

This clonotype was detected once. This may be a read error, as it is one base from a much larger clone. The chain joins TRBV2 to TRBJ2-3; TRBD1 aligns across 7 bases. Germline V CDR1 and CDR2: SNHLY, FYNNEI. CDR3 size: 14 residues. J was trimmed by 2 bases and V by 6 bases; bases with no gene match: 5. The CDR3 sequence: CASRDRRITDTQYF. The CDR3 DNA follows: TGTGCCAGCAGGGACAGGCGAATCACAGATACGCAGTATTTT.

On this clonotype itself: A much larger clone is a single base away; this may be a read error. The CDR3 is CSALEETPYF. CDR3 bases: TGCAGTGCTTTAGAAGAGACCCCGTACTTC. V usage is TRBV20-1 and J usage is TRBJ2-5; the D is unclear. Germline CDR1 is DFQATT and CDR2 is SNEGSKA (reference sequence). This CDR3 has 10 amino acids.

The chain is built from TRBV12-5 and TRBJ2-7; possibly TRBD1 for D (5 bases). V lost 6 bases and J lost 0, with 18 bases in between. Looked up from germline, CDR1 is LGHNT and CDR2 is FRNRAP. The CDR3 spans 16 residues. The CDR3: CASGLGHRSISYEQYF. The DNA for the CDR3 is TGTGCTAGTGGCCTGGGGCACAGGTCAATCTCCTACGAGCAGTACTTC.

This clonotype has a count of ten or more. V gene TRBV2 combines with J gene TRBJ2-7, with TRBD2 identical over 8 bases. This CDR3 spans 12 amino acids. Trimming took 10 bases from V and 2 from J; bases not matched to a gene: 4. Germline values: CDR1 SNHLY, CDR2 FYNNEI. For the CDR3, the DNA is TGTGCCACCAGGACTAGCACCTACGAGCAGTACTTC. As protein: CATRTSTYEQYF.

The CDR3 coding sequence is TGTGCCAGCACCCCCCAACAGGGGAACACTGAAGCTTTCTTT. It translates to CASTPQQGNTEAFF. The V gene is TRBV6-1, the J gene TRBJ1-1, with D maybe TRBD1 (6 bases). V lost 7 bases and J lost 1, with 13 bases in between. CDR1 MNHNS and CDR2 SASEGT come from the germline V gene. This CDR3 region has 14 residues.